This T cell receptor beta chain was documented in a study of CD8 T cells in Susac syndrome. The germline gives CDR1 SNHLY, CDR2 FYNNEI. The CDR3 is 15 residues long. V lost 4 bases and J 0 bases, leaving 13 bases between the germline ends. It was with random hexamers that 0.5 to 1 ug RNA was reverse transcribed. Multiplex PCR with immunoSEQ amplified the TCR beta CDR3 across 54 Vbeta and 13 Jbeta. TCRdb called the immunoSEQ multiplex PCR reads again in MiXCR, with one record for every CDR3 protein. Of 150,000 or so distinct CDR3 sequences detected, about 93% appear once; the ten largest clones hold 0.13%.

The V gene is TRBV2, the J gene TRBJ2-7; no definite D call. Sequenced material: CD4+ T cells from PBMCs. The TCR comes from a human donor in good health. CDR3 residues: CASSGDEGSSYEQYF. The CDR3 nucleotides are TGTGCCAGCAGTGGAGACGAAGGAAGCTCCTACGAGCAGTACTTC.